This T cell receptor beta chain was sequenced in a study of T cell responses to AZD1222 COVID-19 vaccine. Using immunoSEQ multiplex PCR, the repertoire was profiled, and TCRdb retains in-frame clones only, with some absent. Of more than 30,000 clones in the sample, 70% to 90% were seen once. Germline CDR1 is SGHRS and CDR2 is YFSETQ. The V gene end was trimmed by 3 bases and the J gene end by 2 bases; junction bases not matched to a gene: 5. The CDR3 runs 16 residues. Findings and limits, study-wide: The peak T cell response came first, and repertoires were sampled only after it. Spike-specific TCR breadth and depth grew following two AZD1222 doses.

As to this clone: Its antigen remains unknown.

The receptor was derived from an adult who received the AZD1222 COVID-19 vaccine. The material sequenced was peripheral blood, taken 28 days after the second AZD1222 dose. This rearrangement joins TRBV5-1 to TRBJ1-5; 10 bases match TRBD1. The CDR3 here is CASSSGGTGGNQPQHF. The CDR3 nucleotides are TGCGCCAGCAGCTCAGGGGGGACAGGGGGCAATCAGCCCCAGCATTTT.